A single sample is the source of the 31 T cell receptor beta chains below, sequenced in a study of control samples from healthy donors and cancer patients. Clones were sequenced by immunoSEQ multiplex PCR, and TCRdb holds only the in-frame ones, with some missing. The repertoire holds roughly 26,000 clones, with roughly 85% as singletons. The sample taken for sequencing was PBMCs. All receptors come from a woman aged 60-75 years with head and neck cancer.

The chain links TRBV7-8 to TRBJ1-4; TRBD1 aligns across 9 bases. The CDR3 is made up of 16 amino acids. V shed 5 bases, J shed 8 bases, and the junction held 12 bases outside the gene matches. Germline V gives CDR1 SGHVS, CDR2 FQNEAQ. For the CDR3, the DNA is TGTGCCAGCAGCCCCCCAGCGGGACAGGGACGGGAAAAACTGTTTTTT. Its translation: CASSPPAGQGREKLFF.

The chain combines TRBV3-1 (or the pseudogene TRBV3-2) with TRBJ2-1; 13 nucleotides match TRBD2. Germline CDR1 and CDR2: LGHDT and YNNKEL (reference sequence). J gave up 7 bases and V 4 bases, and 4 bases lay outside the gene matches. CDR3 size: 15 residues. CDR3 coding DNA: TGTGCCAGCAGCCTTCAGACTAGCGGGGGGAATGAGCAGTTCTTC. Translation gives CASSLQTSGGNEQFF.

CDR3 amino acids: CASSPGRGRQETQYF. Here the CDR3 DNA reads TGTGCCAGCAGCCCCGGACGGGGGCGACAAGAGACCCAGTACTTC. V usage is TRBV5-5 and J usage is TRBJ2-5, with D tentatively TRBD1 or TRBD2 (6 bases each). V was cut by 4 bases and J by 2 bases, with 15 bases left in between. The CDR3 consists of 15 residues. Per the germline V gene, CDR1 is SGHKS and CDR2 is YYEKEE (reference sequence).

This clone was seen a single time. This chain connects TRBV3-1 (or the pseudogene TRBV3-2) to TRBJ2-3, with no clear D. The ends were cut back, 5 bases at V and 4 bases at J, with 10 bases in the middle. CDR1 is LGHDT and CDR2 is YNNKEL in the germline V gene (reference sequence). There are 13 residues in the CDR3. CDR3 loop: CASSAQRSDTQYF. The DNA for the CDR3 is TGTGCCAGCAGCGCGCAACGTTCAGATACGCAGTATTTT.

J is TRBJ2-3 and V is TRBV7-2; possibly TRBD1 for D (6 bases). V was clipped by 5 bases and J by 5 bases, with 14 bases between them. Per germline, CDR1 SGHTA and CDR2 FQGNSA. The CDR3 has 14 amino acids. In nucleotides, the CDR3 is TGTGCCAGCAGCCCCAGGGGCAGGGGAGATACGCAGTATTTT. Protein product: CASSPRGRGDTQYF.

The chain links TRBV29-1 to TRBJ2-7; tentatively, D is TRBD1 (6 bases). Germline-derived CDR1 and CDR2 are SQVTM and ANQGSEA. V gave up 3 bases and J gave up 7 bases, with 16 bases separating them. This CDR3 contains 13 residues. CDR3: CSVDTGLIGEQYF. CDR3 nucleotides: TGCAGCGTTGACACAGGGTTAATCGGTGAGCAGTACTTC.

V usage is TRBV6-2 or TRBV6-3 and J usage is TRBJ2-7, with 10 bases lining up with TRBD2. Unmatched junction bases numbered 13, after V lost 1 base and J lost 4 bases. The CDR3 runs to 18 residues. Per germline, CDR1 MNHEY and CDR2 SVGEGT. The CDR3 nucleotides are TGTGCCAGCAGTTACTTCCCTAGCGGGGGCATCAATACTTACGAGCAGTACTTC. It codes for CASSYFPSGGINTYEQYF.

This clone appeared once. The chain employs TRBV6-6 and TRBJ1-3, with no clear D. Trimming stripped 7 bases from V and 0 bases from J, with 13 bases between. Germline-derived CDR1 and CDR2 are MNHNY and SVGAGI (reference sequence). This CDR3 contains 15 residues. The CDR3 nucleotides read TGTGCCAGCACCGCCATCCCTGACTCTGGAAACACCATATATTTT. It specifies CASTAIPDSGNTIYF.

The J gene is TRBJ2-1, the V gene TRBV3-1 (or the pseudogene TRBV3-2); D possibly corresponds to TRBD1 (5 bases). The CDR3 is made up of 18 amino acids. CDR1 is LGHDT and CDR2 is YNNKEL in the germline V gene (reference sequence). The V end lost 2 bases, the J end lost 0 bases, and 17 bases lay between the germline ends. The CDR3 reads CASSQFRTSWSSYNEQFF. CDR3 bases: TGTGCCAGCAGCCAATTCCGGACAAGTTGGAGCTCCTACAATGAGCAGTTCTTC.

The chain links TRBV11-3 to TRBJ1-1; D not certain. V was shortened by 0 bases and J by 0 bases, with 8 bases between the two germline ends. The CDR3 is 15 amino acids. Germline V gives CDR1 SGHNT, CDR2 YENEEA. CDR3 sequence: CASSLETGMNTEAFF. The CDR3 DNA sequence: TGTGCCAGCAGCTTAGAGACGGGGATGAACACTGAAGCTTTCTTT.

The CDR3 nucleotides read TGTGCCGTGAACAGCGCCCTCCGACCCCTCCACTTT. Its protein product is CAVNSALRPLHF. The chain employs TRBV6-5 and TRBJ1-6; no firm D call. Trimming took 11 bases from V and 12 from J, leaving 17 bases between them. Looked up from germline, CDR1 is MNHEY and CDR2 is SVGAGI. The CDR3 runs 12 residues.

The V call is TRBV7-2, the J call TRBJ2-1; TRBD2 matches 8 bases. With 5 bases clipped from V and 7 bases from J, the junction kept 13 bases outside the gene matches. Germline V gene data show CDR1 as SGHTA and CDR2 as FQGNSA. This CDR3 comprises 16 residues. DNA of the CDR3: TGTGCCAGCAGCCCCGGATTGTTCGGACTAGCTAATGAGCAGTTCTTC. Its translation is CASSPGLFGLANEQFF.

This chain joins TRBV25-1 and TRBJ2-5; no clear D gene. This CDR3 is 15 amino acids long. Germline values: CDR1 MGHDK, CDR2 SYGVNS. Trimming stripped 3 bases from V and 4 bases from J, with 15 bases between. The CDR3 loop is CASSDLGPARETQYF. For the CDR3, the DNA is TGTGCCAGCAGTGACCTTGGGCCCGCTCGAGAGACCCAGTACTTC.

The rearrangement uses TRBV4-3 and TRBJ2-3; D is unresolved. V dropped 0 bases and J dropped 6 bases, with 10 bases sitting between them. Looked up from germline, CDR1 is LGHNA and CDR2 is YSLEER. The CDR3 runs to 14 residues. This chain's CDR3 is CASSQDGVGDTQYF. The CDR3 nucleotides are TGCGCCAGCAGCCAAGATGGGGTTGGGGATACGCAGTATTTT.

J is TRBJ1-3 and V is TRBV7-9; TRBD1 is a possible D gene (6 bases). CDR1 and CDR2 from the germline V gene are SEHNR and FQNEAQ (reference sequence). V was trimmed by 3 bases and J by 0 bases, leaving 6 bases between them. The CDR3 has 14 residues. CDR3 region: CASSLDSSGNTIYF. As DNA, the CDR3 is TGTGCCAGCAGCTTGGACAGCTCTGGAAACACCATATATTTT.

The rearrangement joins TRBV6-4 to TRBJ2-7, with 11 bases lining up with TRBD2. This CDR3 spans 16 amino acids. V trimming: 7 bases; J trimming: 2 bases; junction bases outside the gene matches: 10. Per germline, CDR1 MRHNA and CDR2 SNTAGT. CDR3 sequence (DNA): TGTGCCAGCACGGGACTAGCGGCAGGTCCCCCCTACGAGCAGTACTTC. It codes for CASTGLAAGPPYEQYF.

This chain joins TRBV19 and TRBJ1-6; 10 nucleotides match TRBD1. The CDR3 runs 15 residues. With V trimmed by 4 bases and J by 10 bases, 7 bases remained unmatched. Germline CDR1 and CDR2: LNHDA and SQIVND (reference sequence). DNA for the CDR3: TGTGCCAGTAGTAGGGGGACAGGGGCAGCCTCACCCCTCCACTTT. The encoded protein is CASSRGTGAASPLHF.

The chain uses TRBV12-5 and TRBJ1-3; the D is unclear. The V gene lost 4 bases and the J gene lost 4 bases, with 5 bases spanning the gap. The CDR3 is 12 amino acids. Germline V CDR1 and CDR2: LGHNT, FRNRAP. The CDR3: CASGSEGNTIYF. The CDR3, as DNA: TGTGCTAGTGGTTCGGAGGGAAACACCATATATTTT.

The chain has TRBV11-2 and TRBJ2-3; TRBD1 matches at 7 bases. CDR1 and CDR2 from the germline V gene are SGHAT and FQNNGV. The CDR3 runs to 15 residues. V was clipped by 6 bases and J by 2 bases; unmatched bases: 8. The CDR3 DNA is TGTGCCAGCAGTCCAGGGGGTGGGGTCACAGATACGCAGTATTTT. This sequence encodes CASSPGGGVTDTQYF.

This rearrangement joins TRBV7-2 to TRBJ1-5; possible D gene TRBD1, 5 bases. The V and J ends lost 0 bases and 4 bases respectively, with 7 bases between them. This CDR3 spans 14 amino acids. Per the germline V gene, CDR1 is SGHTA and CDR2 is FQGNSA. The CDR3, as DNA: TGTGCCAGCAGCTTAGCAGGGGATAATCAGCCCCAGCATTTT. It codes for CASSLAGDNQPQHF.

The chain has TRBV2 and TRBJ2-1; 7 bases match TRBD2. This CDR3 contains 16 residues. CDR1 is SNHLY and CDR2 is FYNNEI in the germline V gene. V dropped 2 bases and J dropped 3; count of bases not matched to a gene: 7. The CDR3 sequence: CASSEYGGDYYNEQFF. CDR3 coding DNA: TGTGCCAGCAGTGAATATGGGGGGGACTACTACAATGAGCAGTTCTTC.

The J gene is TRBJ2-3, the V gene TRBV5-4; TRBD2 aligns across 11 bases. CDR3 length: 15 residues. Unmatched junction bases numbered 6, after V lost 5 bases and J lost 4 bases. From germline, CDR1 is SGHNT and CDR2 YYREEE (reference sequence). The DNA for the CDR3 is TGTGCCAGCAGACCTAGCGGGAGGAGTGCAGATACGCAGTATTTT. Translating gives CASRPSGRSADTQYF.

This clone was detected once. This rearrangement joins TRBV27 to TRBJ2-5, with D perhaps TRBD1 or TRBD2 (6 bases each). The V gene's germline CDR1 is MNHEY and CDR2 SMNVEV (reference sequence). CDR3 length: 15 amino acids. Trimming shortened V by 5 bases and J by 6 bases, and 19 bases separated the two germline ends. The CDR3, as DNA: TGTGCCAGCAGTCTCGGGACATCACGGGGGAAGACCCAGTACTTC. It encodes CASSLGTSRGKTQYF.

V is TRBV19 and J is TRBJ2-1, with 7 bases lining up with TRBD2. The V segment lost 5 bases and the J segment 7 bases; nucleotides outside the gene matches: 11. The CDR3 contains 15 residues. Germline-derived CDR1 and CDR2 are LNHDA and SQIVND (reference sequence). In nucleotides, the CDR3 is TGTGCCAGTAGTCGTACTAGCGTAGAGGGAAATGAGCAGTTCTTC. Translation: CASSRTSVEGNEQFF.

This rearrangement joins TRBV7-2 to TRBJ2-7, with 8 nucleotides matching TRBD1. This CDR3 contains 16 residues. The V gene end was trimmed by 4 bases and the J gene end by 1 base; junction bases not matched to a gene: 9. Per germline, CDR1 SGHTA and CDR2 FQGNSA. Here the CDR3 DNA reads TGTGCCAGCAGCTGGACAGGGTATGGCACTTCCTACGAGCAGTACTTC. It specifies CASSWTGYGTSYEQYF.

This clone was detected only a few times. The rearrangement joins TRBV7-3 to TRBJ2-7, with D possibly being TRBD2 (5 bases). CDR1 and CDR2 from the germline V gene are SGHTA and FQGTGA. V was clipped by 2 bases and J by 0 bases, with 11 bases between them. This CDR3 is 15 amino acids long. CDR3 region: CASSLEPGYSYEQYF. CDR3 coding DNA: TGTGCCAGCAGCTTAGAACCGGGATACTCCTACGAGCAGTACTTC. The full variable domain, rest sourced from reference TRBV7-3 and TRBJ2-7, is GAGVSQTPSNKVTEKGKYVELRCDPISGHTALYWYRQSLGQGPEFLIYFQGTGAADDSGLPNDRFFAVRPEGSVSTLKIQRTERGDSAVYLCASSLEPGYSYEQYFGPGTRLTVT.

In DNA, the CDR3 is TGTGCCAGCAGCCAAACGACTAGTTACGAGCAGTACTTC. It yields the protein CASSQTTSYEQYF. The rearrangement uses TRBV3-1 (or the pseudogene TRBV3-2) and TRBJ2-7; D is perhaps TRBD2 (6 bases). The ends were cut back, 2 bases at V and 4 bases at J, with 9 bases in the middle. From germline, CDR1 is LGHDT and CDR2 YNNKEL (reference sequence). The CDR3 runs 13 residues.

The count of this clone is one. This chain connects TRBV7-8 to TRBJ2-1; maybe TRBD2 (5 bases). Germline CDR1 and CDR2: SGHVS and FQNEAQ. Trimming stripped 1 base from V and 8 bases from J, with 15 bases between. This CDR3 region has 15 residues. CDR3 sequence reads: CASSLVQASFHEQFF. CDR3 DNA sequence: TGTGCCAGCAGCTTAGTCCAGGCTAGCTTCCATGAGCAGTTCTTC.

The rearrangement joins TRBV27 to TRBJ1-5; D perhaps matches TRBD1 (6 bases). V lost 2 bases to trimming and J lost 5 bases, with 10 bases between them. The germline CDR1 and CDR2 sequences are MNHEY and SMNVEV (reference sequence). The CDR3 runs to 14 residues. The DNA for the CDR3 is TGTGCCAGCAGTTTAATGGCAGGGGATCAGCCCCAGCATTTT. This translates into CASSLMAGDQPQHF.

This chain's CDR3 is CATSDFSGQGDNEQFF. The CDR3 DNA sequence: TGTGCCACCAGTGATTTTTCGGGACAGGGCGACAATGAGCAGTTCTTC. The chain is built from TRBV24-1 and TRBJ2-1, with 9 bases identical to TRBD1. The CDR3 is made up of 16 amino acids. Germline V gives CDR1 KGHDR, CDR2 SFDVKD. V gave up 1 base and J gave up 5 bases; unmatched junction bases: 5.

This clone was seen a few times. The chain carries TRBV7-9 and TRBJ1-5; D is ambiguous. Trimming shortened V by 7 bases and J by 5 bases, and 9 bases separated the two germline ends. The CDR3 is 12 residues long. CDR1 is SEHNR, CDR2 FQNEAQ, per germline (reference sequence). CDR3: CASTGEDQPQHF. The CDR3 region has the DNA TGTGCCAGCACGGGTGAGGATCAGCCCCAGCATTTT.